This entry concerns a single TCR beta chain. Other DNA sequences in this specimen translate into the identical CDR3. Germline CDR1 DFQATT, CDR2 SNEGSKA (reference sequence). Trimming removed 6 bases from V and 8 bases from J, with 10 bases in between. This CDR3 is built from 10 residues. This record belongs to a study of blood T cell repertoires in COVID-19. This table comes from immunoSEQ multiplex PCR, and its TCRdb copy is limited to in-frame clones, with some not included. The sample contains about 440,000 clones, about 91% of which appear only once. The sequence was collected from a woman aged 50 to 60 with COVID-19, enrolled during active disease. The rearrangement links TRBV20-1 to TRBJ1-1, with D possibly TRBD1 on 5 matching bases. The sequenced sample consisted of peripheral blood. The CDR3 DNA is TGCAGTGCCTCGGCAGGGGAAGCTTTCTTT. This codes for CSASAGEAFF.